The 27 T cell receptor beta chains given below trace back to one sample, sequenced in a study of blood T cell repertoires in COVID-19. Assay used: immunoSEQ multiplex PCR; TCRdb lists only in-frame clones, some missing. The data contain a few hundred thousand clones, around 89% of them seen just once; the ten biggest clones take up about 1.5%. The sample comprised PBMCs or T cells enriched from blood (not recorded which). Source of these receptors: a woman aged 18-35 years with acute COVID-19.

V and J are TRBV29-1 and TRBJ2-1, with D tentatively TRBD2 (6 bases). The CDR3 contains 13 residues. Germline CDR1 SQVTM, CDR2 ANQGSEA. V was pared by 6 bases and J by 4 bases, with 13 bases between. The CDR3 reads CSVPGLDYNEQFF. The CDR3 nucleotides are TGCAGCGTGCCGGGACTTGATTACAATGAGCAGTTCTTC.

This clone was seen just once. The chain couples TRBV5-5 to TRBJ2-7; D call uncertain. Germline V gene data show CDR1 as SGHKS and CDR2 as YYEKEE (reference sequence). Trimming stripped 3 bases from V and 3 bases from J, with 4 bases between. The CDR3 has 11 amino acids. The CDR3 coding sequence is TGTGCCAGCAGCTACAGCTACGAGCAGTACTTC. This gives the protein CASSYSYEQYF.

Comment on this clone: This CDR3 is also generated by other DNA sequences in the sample. CDR3 amino acids: CASSLGQANYGYTF. The CDR3 DNA reads as TGCGCCAGCAGCTTGGGCCAAGCCAACTATGGCTACACCTTC. V and J are TRBV5-1 and TRBJ1-2; D is unclear. Trimming pared 0 bases from V and 2 bases from J, leaving 8 bases between. CDR1 is SGHRS, CDR2 YFSETQ, per germline. This CDR3 comprises 14 residues.

The V call is TRBV6-5, the J call TRBJ2-1; 12 positions agree with TRBD2. Losses at the gene ends were 5 bases for V and 10 bases for J; bases not matched to a gene: 6. Germline V gene sequence: CDR1 MNHEY, CDR2 SVGAGI. The CDR3 contains 14 residues. Written as DNA, the CDR3 is TGTGCCAGCAGTCGACTAGCGGGAGTTTCGGAGCAGTTCTTC. Encoded protein: CASSRLAGVSEQFF.

The chain uses TRBV2 and TRBJ2-1, with D possibly TRBD2 on 5 matching bases. CDR3 length equals 15 residues. Germline CDR1 and CDR2: SNHLY and FYNNEI. Trimming shortened V by 2 bases and J by 2 bases, and 10 bases separated the two germline ends. The chain's CDR3 is CASSESGLPYNEQFF. The CDR3 DNA reads TGTGCCAGCAGTGAAAGCGGACTGCCCTACAATGAGCAGTTCTTC.

This chain joins TRBV10-2 and TRBJ2-5; possible D gene TRBD2, 6 bases. The length of the CDR3 is 15 residues. V lost 6 bases to trimming and J lost 5 bases, with 19 bases between them. Germline V gene lookup returns CDR1 WSHSY and CDR2 SAAADI. The CDR3 DNA follows: TGCGCCAGCAGCTCATCGAAGACTAGACAGGAGACCCAGTACTTC. It is translated as CASSSSKTRQETQYF.

This clone appeared a few times. The rearrangement joins TRBV19 to TRBJ2-6, with a tentative D call TRBD1 (6 bases). CDR3 length: 16 residues. CDR1 LNHDA and CDR2 SQIVND come from the germline V gene (reference sequence). Deletions cut 6 bases from V and 2 bases from J, with 14 bases between. The CDR3 region is CASRRFQGTGANVLTF. CDR3 sequence (DNA): TGTGCCAGTAGGAGATTTCAGGGGACTGGGGCCAACGTCCTGACTTTC. Complete variable domain (other parts from reference TRBV19 and TRBJ2-6): DGGITQSPKYLFRKEGQNVTLSCEQNLNHDAMYWYRQDPGQGLRLIYYSQIVNDFQKGDIAEGYSVSREKKESFPLTVTSAQKNPTAFYLCASRRFQGTGANVLTFGAGSRLTVL.

This sequence joins TRBV12-3 or TRBV12-4 and TRBJ2-7; a possible D gene is TRBD2 (6 bases). V was pared by 7 bases and J by 3 bases, with 13 bases between. CDR3 length: 13 residues. CDR3 protein: CASIGTEDYEQYF. CDR3 DNA: TGTGCCAGCATAGGGACTGAAGACTACGAGCAGTACTTC.

V usage is TRBV25-1 and J usage is TRBJ1-1; D gene ambiguous. The CDR3 runs 14 residues. Trimming pared 2 bases from V and 4 bases from J, leaving 11 bases between. CDR1 MGHDK and CDR2 SYGVNS come from the germline V gene. Here the CDR3 reads CASSETPGVTEAFF. The CDR3, as DNA: TGTGCCAGCAGTGAAACTCCGGGTGTCACTGAAGCTTTCTTT.

The rearrangement links TRBV6-2 or TRBV6-3 to TRBJ2-7; tentatively, D is TRBD2 (6 bases). This CDR3 contains 14 residues. Trimming cost V 4 bases and J 0 bases, with 10 bases left between them. CDR1 is MNHEY and CDR2 is SVGEGT in the germline V gene. The CDR3 loop reads CASSLLGSSYEQYF. The CDR3 DNA reads TGTGCCAGCAGTTTGCTCGGGAGCTCCTACGAGCAGTACTTC.

The V call is TRBV6-6, the J call TRBJ2-7; TRBD1 is a possible D gene (6 bases). The germline CDR1 and CDR2 sequences are MNHNY and SVGAGI (reference sequence). V gave up 2 bases and J gave up 6 bases, with 20 bases separating them. CDR3 length equals 16 residues. CDR3 DNA: TGTGCCAGCAGTTACCAACCGGGACATGGGTTCGGCGAGCAGTACTTC. Its protein product is CASSYQPGHGFGEQYF.

The rearrangement uses TRBV30 and TRBJ2-1; 13 bases line up with TRBD2. Per the germline V gene, CDR1 is GTSNPN and CDR2 is SVGIG (reference sequence). CDR3 length: 17 residues. The V gene end was trimmed by 0 bases and the J gene end by 7 bases; junction bases not matched to a gene: 9. The DNA of the CDR3 is TGTGCCTGGAGTGTATTGAGGACTAGCGGGAGTGGAAATGAGCAGTTCTTC. Its translation: CAWSVLRTSGSGNEQFF.

The CDR3 bases are TGTGCCAGCAGTAATAGCGGCTCTCCCCCCTACGAGCAGTACTTC. Protein sequence: CASSNSGSPPYEQYF. This chain connects TRBV6-6 to TRBJ2-7; D is possibly TRBD2 (6 bases). V was trimmed by 5 bases and J by 2 bases, leaving 16 bases between them. Germline V CDR1 and CDR2: MNHNY, SVGAGI (reference sequence). This CDR3 region has 15 residues.

The genes are TRBV24-1 and TRBJ2-5; TRBD1 is a possible D gene (5 bases). The CDR3 spans 15 residues. Germline V CDR1 and CDR2: KGHDR, SFDVKD. V lost 5 bases and J lost 1, with 13 bases in between. The CDR3 here is CATSVGLTVQETQYF. CDR3 sequence (DNA): TGTGCCACCAGTGTGGGCTTGACAGTCCAAGAGACCCAGTACTTC.

In this sample, this clone turned up a few times. The chain is built from TRBV18 and TRBJ1-4; 9 nucleotides align to TRBD1. CDR1 KGHSH and CDR2 LQKENI come from the germline V gene. The CDR3 sequence is 17 residues long. The V gene end was trimmed by 6 bases and the J gene end by 5 bases; junction bases not matched to a gene: 13. Here the CDR3 reads CASSLRPGTGMNEKLFF. DNA of the CDR3: TGTGCCAGCTCCCTTCGTCCCGGGACAGGGATGAATGAAAAACTGTTTTTT.

The chain carries TRBV5-1 and TRBJ2-1, with TRBD2 identical over 9 bases. V lost 7 bases and J lost 7; bases outside the gene matches: 15. This CDR3 spans 16 amino acids. CDR1 is SGHRS, CDR2 YFSETQ, per germline. CDR3 DNA sequence: TGCGCCAGCGAGGCCTGGGGACTAGCAGGAAGTAATGAGCAGTTCTTC. This gives the protein CASEAWGLAGSNEQFF.

This chain connects TRBV9 to TRBJ2-1, with 13 bases lining up with TRBD2. CDR1 and CDR2 (germline): SGDLS, YYNGEE. The CDR3 extends over 18 amino acids. With 4 bases clipped from V and 7 bases from J, the junction kept 14 bases outside the gene matches. The CDR3 reads CASSLQDGLAGDLNEQFF. The CDR3 DNA reads TGTGCCAGCAGCCTTCAAGATGGACTAGCGGGAGACTTGAATGAGCAGTTCTTC.

This clone was observed a single time. V is TRBV28 and J is TRBJ2-5; no reliable D call. Deletions cut 4 bases from V and 2 bases from J, with 8 bases between. The CDR3 covers 13 residues. Germline CDR1 and CDR2: MDHEN and SYDVKM. CDR3 DNA: TGTGCCAGCAGTTGGCTGGTACAAGAGACCCAGTACTTC. Protein: CASSWLVQETQYF.

This clone was seen a few times. V usage is TRBV7-8 and J usage is TRBJ2-2; D might be TRBD2 (6 bases). Germline V gene sequence: CDR1 SGHVS, CDR2 FQNEAQ. CDR3 length equals 17 residues. V was trimmed by 1 base and J by 7 bases, leaving 19 bases between them. This CDR3 is CASSLVPSWRDVGELFF. The DNA of the CDR3 is TGTGCCAGCAGCTTAGTCCCTAGTTGGCGGGATGTCGGGGAGCTGTTTTTT.

This clone has only one observation. The chain joins TRBV13 to TRBJ2-5; D may be TRBD2 (6 bases). Trimming removed 1 base at V and 5 bases at J, with 26 bases between. The germline V gene has CDR1 PRHDT and CDR2 FYEKMQ (reference sequence). This CDR3 is built from 19 residues. The CDR3 reads CASSLASGMRGVGVETQYF. The CDR3 region has the DNA TGTGCCAGCAGCTTAGCATCGGGGATGCGGGGAGTGGGAGTGGAGACCCAGTACTTC.

In this sample, this clone turned up a few times. J is TRBJ1-4 and V is TRBV5-1; TRBD1 is a possible D gene (6 bases). V lost 4 bases to trimming and J lost 0 bases, with 13 bases between them. The germline CDR1 and CDR2 sequences are SGHRS and YFSETQ. The CDR3 totals 16 residues. The CDR3: CASSIRQASTNEKLFF. DNA for the CDR3: TGCGCCAGCAGCATTAGACAGGCTTCAACTAATGAAAAACTGTTTTTT.

The chain uses TRBV6-5 and TRBJ2-7; 8 nucleotides match TRBD2. The J segment lost 1 base and the V segment lost 6 bases, leaving 8 bases of the junction unmatched. This CDR3 contains 15 residues. Germline V gene sequence: CDR1 MNHEY, CDR2 SVGAGI. The CDR3 sequence is CASSQAGVGSYEQYF. CDR3 sequence (DNA): TGTGCCAGCAGCCAAGCGGGAGTGGGATCCTACGAGCAGTACTTC.

The gene calls are TRBV10-1 and TRBJ1-1; D might be TRBD1 (5 bases). Germline V lookup: CDR1 WNHNN, CDR2 SYGVQD (reference sequence). V shed 0 bases and J shed 10 bases, with 15 bases lying between them. CDR3 length equals 14 residues. Here the CDR3 reads CASSESQDIRGAFF. The CDR3 DNA sequence: TGCGCCAGCAGTGAGTCGCAGGACATTCGAGGAGCTTTCTTT.

This sequence joins TRBV4-1 and TRBJ1-2; D might be TRBD1 (6 bases). The germline CDR1 and CDR2 sequences are MGHRA and YSYEKL. V lost 0 bases to trimming and J lost 3 bases, with 14 bases between them. This CDR3 is built from 16 residues. The chain's CDR3 is CASSQDRRTVDYGYTF. As DNA, the CDR3 is TGCGCCAGCAGCCAAGATAGGAGGACAGTGGACTATGGCTACACCTTC.

The chain carries TRBV2 and TRBJ2-1; the match to TRBD2 covers 10 bases. This CDR3 is built from 15 residues. V gave up 6 bases and J gave up 4 bases; unmatched junction bases: 6. CDR1 is SNHLY, CDR2 FYNNEI, per germline. CDR3 DNA sequence: TGTGCCAGCAGGTACGGTAGCGGGAGGTACAATGAGCAGTTCTTC. Translation: CASRYGSGRYNEQFF.

The V gene is TRBV5-4, the J gene TRBJ2-7; D remains unclear. Deletions cut 4 bases from V and 4 bases from J, with 12 bases between. Looked up from germline, CDR1 is SGHNT and CDR2 is YYREEE (reference sequence). There are 13 residues in the CDR3. The CDR3 sequence is CASSPEPLYEQYF. Here the CDR3 DNA reads TGTGCCAGCAGCCCCGAGCCCCTTTACGAGCAGTACTTC.

V usage is TRBV7-8 and J usage is TRBJ1-6; D is unresolved. Trimming shortened V by 2 bases and J by 5 bases, and 7 bases separated the two germline ends. This CDR3 comprises 14 residues. CDR1 and CDR2 (germline): SGHVS, FQNEAQ. The CDR3 DNA is TGTGCCAGCAGCTTATTTCCAGATAATTCACCCCTCCACTTT. This gives the protein CASSLFPDNSPLHF.